A selection of T cell receptor beta chains follows, all from one sample in a study of T cell repertoires and HLA-DP antigens. No antigen has been identified for these receptors. Generated by immunoSEQ multiplex PCR, the TCRdb table keeps only in-frame clones and is missing some. The profile shows over 100,000 clones, about 92% of them singletons. Source material: CD4+ T cells from PBMCs. These receptors were obtained from a woman in her late teens or twenties in good health and CMV-seronegative. Both conserved end residues are part of each CDR3. Each record gives: J gene, clone size, D gene, V gene, CDR3 protein, CDR3 DNA. A D gene is named only where the DNA matches it firmly. The size entry is marked missing in some rows and otherwise reads once, few, many or a size class.

TRBJ1-3 . . TRBV5-1 CASSLGTGDSGNTIYF TGCGCCAGCAGCTTAGGGACGGGGGACTCTGGAAACACCATATATTTT
TRBJ1-5 . . TRBV10-3 CAISESGPSNQPQHF TGTGCCATCAGTGAAAGCGGACCCAGCAATCAGCCCCAGCATTTT
TRBJ1-1 . TRBD1 TRBV20-1 CSAKDRGEAFF TGCAGTGCTAAGGACAGGGGGGAGGCTTTCTTT
TRBJ2-2 . . TRBV10-3 CAIGDFRELFF TGTGCCATCGGAGACTTTAGGGAGCTGTTTTTT
TRBJ1-5 . . TRBV7-9 CASSLDRYGNSNQPQHF TGTGCCAGCAGCTTAGATAGGTACGGGAATAGCAATCAGCCCCAGCATTTT
TRBJ2-5 . TRBD1 TRBV11-2 CASSLGTGEETQYF TGTGCCAGCAGCCTAGGGACAGGAGAAGAGACCCAGTACTTC
TRBJ2-7 . TRBD2 TRBV28 CASSVAGGTSYEQYF TGTGCCAGCAGTGTAGCGGGAGGCACCTCCTACGAGCAGTACTTC
TRBJ2-7 . . TRBV6-1 CASSAGGPYEQYF TGTGCCAGCAGTGCAGGGGGGCCCTACGAGCAGTACTTC
TRBJ1-6 . . TRBV5-8 CASSKTGGNSPLHF TGTGCCAGCAGTAAGACAGGTGGAAATTCACCCCTCCACTTT
TRBJ2-7 . . TRBV6-6 CASSPIPPRGSYEQYF TGTGCCAGCAGCCCCATCCCCCCAAGGGGTTCCTACGAGCAGTACTTC
TRBJ1-3 . . TRBV19 CASSLRGDSGNTIYF TGTGCCAGTTCACTCAGGGGAGACTCTGGAAACACCATATATTTT
TRBJ2-1 . . TRBV10-3 CAISERYEQFF TGTGCCATCAGTGAGAGATACGAGCAGTTCTTC
TRBJ1-1 . . TRBV28 CASSSRVTEAFF TGTGCCAGCAGCTCCCGCGTGACTGAAGCTTTCTTT
TRBJ2-1 . TRBD2 TRBV19 CASTGTSGKLVKNEQFF TGTGCCAGTACCGGGACTAGCGGGAAGCTGGTAAAGAATGAGCAGTTCTTC
TRBJ2-5 . . TRBV14 CASSDDLGADQETQYF TGTGCCAGCAGCGACGACCTTGGGGCCGACCAAGAGACCCAGTACTTC
TRBJ2-3 . TRBD2 TRBV28 CASSQRTSGSVADTQYF TGTGCCAGCAGCCAGAGGACTAGCGGCTCGGTGGCAGATACGCAGTATTTT
TRBJ2-1 . TRBD2 TRBV5-1 CASSLGLAVFYNEQFF TGCGCCAGCAGCTTAGGACTAGCGGTTTTCTACAATGAGCAGTTCTTC
TRBJ1-1 . TRBD1 TRBV25-1 CASKPPGTGYSEAFF TGTGCCAGCAAACCCCCCGGGACAGGGTATTCTGAAGCTTTCTTT
TRBJ2-1 once . TRBV30 CAWSFNGGEQFF TGTGCCTGGAGTTTCAATGGGGGTGAGCAGTTCTTC
TRBJ1-2 . . TRBV30 CAEKGGGSNGYTF TGTGCCGAAAAGGGCGGGGGGTCCAATGGCTACACCTTC
TRBJ2-2 . TRBD2 TRBV7-2 CASSSFGTSNTGELFF TGTGCCAGCAGCTCCTTCGGGACTAGCAACACCGGGGAGCTGTTTTTT
TRBJ2-7 . . TRBV28 CASSLGQGTYEQYF TGTGCCAGCAGTTTAGGGCAGGGGACCTACGAGCAGTACTTC
TRBJ1-5 once . TRBV5-6 CASSSKNRGSGQPQHF TGTGCCAGCAGCTCCAAGAACAGAGGGTCAGGTCAGCCCCAGCATTTT
TRBJ1-2 . TRBD1 TRBV4-1 CASSRPGQGGGYTF TGCGCCAGCAGCCGTCCGGGACAGGGTGGTGGCTACACCTTC
TRBJ1-3 . . TRBV20-1 CSALVDTIYF TGCAGTGCGCTGGTTGACACCATATATTTT
TRBJ2-5 . TRBD2 TRBV7-2 CASSFGLAGGVQETQYF TGTGCCAGCAGCTTCGGACTAGCGGGGGGGGTCCAAGAGACCCAGTACTTC
TRBJ2-1 . TRBD2 TRBV19 CASYSGRGGFYEQFF TGTGCCAGTTATTCTGGGCGGGGGGGCTTCTATGAGCAGTTCTTC
TRBJ1-2 . TRBD1 TRBV28 CASRTGGGGYGYTF TGTGCCAGCAGGACAGGGGGAGGAGGGTATGGCTACACCTTC
TRBJ2-3 . . TRBV7-2 CASSFFSIRDTQYF TGTGCCAGCAGCTTCTTTAGCATCAGAGATACGCAGTATTTT
TRBJ2-7 . . TRBV2 CASRIVSYEQYF TGTGCCAGCAGAATTGTTAGCTACGAGCAGTACTTC
TRBJ2-7 . . TRBV6-1 CASTRAAGDSYEQYF TGTGCCAGCACCCGGGCGGCGGGTGACTCCTACGAGCAGTACTTC
TRBJ2-2 . . TRBV9 CASSVVGAGELFF TGTGCCAGCAGCGTGGTGGGGGCCGGGGAGCTGTTTTTT
TRBJ2-1 . . TRBV5-5 CASSPPLAGYNEQFF TGTGCCAGCAGCCCCCCACTAGCCGGCTACAATGAGCAGTTCTTC
TRBJ2-3 . . TRBV10-3 CAISGPHTDTQYF TGTGCCATCAGTGGGCCCCACACAGATACGCAGTATTTT
TRBJ2-1 once TRBD2 TRBV11-2 CASSTVLGTSRKYNEQFF TGTGCCAGCAGCACGGTTCTTGGGACTAGCCGGAAGTACAATGAGCAGTTCTTC
TRBJ2-3 once . TRBV5-4 CASNQIGQRGDTQYF TGTGCCAGCAACCAGATCGGCCAAAGGGGGGATACGCAGTATTTT
TRBJ1-5 . . TRBV5-1 CASSLAAGQPQHF TGCGCCAGCAGCTTGGCGGCGGGGCAGCCCCAGCATTTT
TRBJ1-1 . . TRBV18 CASSKGGAATEAFF TGTGCCAGCTCAAAGGGGGGGGCCGCCACTGAAGCTTTCTTT
TRBJ1-1 . TRBD1 TRBV6-4 CASSVSPTGVITEAFF TGTGCCAGCAGTGTTTCCCCGACAGGGGTAATCACTGAAGCTTTCTTT
TRBJ2-3 . . TRBV28 CASTLGGISRSTDTQYF TGTGCCAGCACCCTAGGGGGGATCAGTAGGAGCACAGATACGCAGTATTTT
TRBJ1-1 . . TRBV6-5 CASSYFGGTEAFF TGTGCCAGCAGCTACTTTGGGGGCACTGAAGCTTTCTTT
TRBJ2-5 . TRBD2 TRBV27 CASSRRLAGGLLSETQYF TGTGCCAGCAGCCGGAGACTAGCGGGGGGCCTCCTTTCGGAGACCCAGTACTTC
TRBJ1-5 . . TRBV7-2 CASSLTGNQPQHF TGTGCCAGCAGCTTAACGGGCAATCAGCCCCAGCATTTT
TRBJ2-5 . . TRBV6-5 CASSYSPSQETQYF TGTGCCAGCAGTTACTCTCCCAGCCAAGAGACCCAGTACTTC
TRBJ1-2 . . TRBV4-2 CASSRVSDRNLGYTF TGTGCCAGCAGCCGAGTTTCCGACAGAAACCTTGGCTACACCTTC
TRBJ2-3 . TRBD2 TRBV28 CASRGAGRGTDTQYF TGTGCCAGCAGAGGAGCGGGAAGAGGTACAGATACGCAGTATTTT
TRBJ2-4 . TRBD2 TRBV7-9 CASSSLAGTLAKNIQYF TGTGCCAGCAGCTCACTAGCGGGGACCCTAGCCAAAAACATTCAGTACTTC
TRBJ2-7 . . TRBV6-5 CASSYSRQSSYEQYF TGTGCCAGCAGTTATTCGCGGCAGAGCTCCTACGAGCAGTACTTC
TRBJ2-5 . TRBD1 TRBV29-1 CSVGFRGKQETQYF TGCAGCGTTGGTTTCAGGGGGAAGCAAGAGACCCAGTACTTC
TRBJ1-1 . . TRBV18 CASSPPSQAGPNTEAFF TGTGCCAGCTCACCTCCGAGTCAGGCAGGGCCGAACACTGAAGCTTTCTTT
TRBJ1-5 . TRBD1 TRBV5-6 CASSRGGAGNQPQHF TGTGCCAGCAGCAGAGGGGGCGCGGGCAATCAGCCCCAGCATTTT
TRBJ1-2 . . TRBV27 CASSLGRLGSQGNGYTF TGTGCCAGCAGTTTAGGACGATTGGGGTCGCAGGGGAATGGCTACACCTTC
TRBJ1-2 . TRBD1 TRBV6-6 CASSYQQGDYGYTF TGTGCCAGCAGTTACCAACAGGGGGACTATGGCTACACCTTC
TRBJ2-6 . . TRBV5-6 CASTHPGNSGANVLTF TGTGCCAGCACCCACCCAGGGAACTCTGGGGCCAACGTCCTGACTTTC
TRBJ1-2 . . TRBV7-8 CASSPDSRPYGYTF TGTGCCAGCAGCCCGGACAGCCGACCCTATGGCTACACCTTC
TRBJ1-1 . . TRBV7-6 CASSFGARNTEAFF TGTGCCAGCAGCTTTGGGGCCCGGAACACTGAAGCTTTCTTT
TRBJ2-1 once TRBD2 TRBV7-6 CASSLATSGGNEQFF TGTGCCAGCAGCTTAGCGACTAGCGGGGGCAATGAGCAGTTCTTC
TRBJ2-7 . TRBD2 TRBV28 CASSLTSGGTYEQYF TGTGCCAGCAGTTTAACTAGCGGGGGAACCTACGAGCAGTACTTC
TRBJ1-4 . . TRBV7-9 CASSVSGRATNEKLFF TGTGCCAGCAGCGTTAGTGGGAGGGCAACTAATGAAAAACTGTTTTTT